This TCR beta chain originates from a study of type 1 and type 2 diabetes patients. Study-wide results and caveats: Some expanded clones seen only in T1D might occur in additional T2D or control samples.

Amplification started from genomic DNA. Amplification of the beta chain CDR3 used 30 forward and 13 reverse multiplex primers. TCRdb used MiXCR to reprocess the multiplex PCR reads, holding one entry per CDR3 protein. The table records more than 250,000 distinct CDR3 sequences, roughly 50% of them present only once. The germline CDR1 and CDR2 sequences are LNHDA and SQIVND (reference sequence). The CDR3 consists of 13 residues. For this clonotype: Its antigen is unidentified. One end of the junction fails to match germline, which may point to a read error.

Donors had no other autoimmune disease or infection in four weeks. Sequencing was performed on peripheral blood mononuclear cells (PBMCs). V is TRBV19 and J is TRBJ2-2; tentative D call: TRBD2 (5 bases). The receptor was derived from a man aged 18 to 30 with type 2 diabetes. CDR3 DNA sequence: TGTGCCATTTCAACTGGGTCAACCGGGGAGCCGTTTTTT. Its translation is CAISTGSTGEPFF.